A selection of T cell receptor beta chains follows, all from one sample in a study of T cell responses to AZD1222 COVID-19 vaccine. Profiled with immunoSEQ multiplex PCR; TCRdb holds only in-frame clones, not every one. The sample lists 190,000 or so clones, roughly nine tenths occurring once. Specimen: peripheral blood, collected 28 days after the second AZD1222 dose. Receptors originate from an adult who received the AZD1222 COVID-19 vaccine. CDR3s include the opening cysteine and the closing phenylalanine or tryptophan. The order of the fields is clone size, V gene, J gene, D gene, CDR3 DNA, CDR3 protein. A D gene is named only where the DNA matches it firmly. A clone size is listed for some rows: how often the clone was seen (once, few, many), or a class if it is expanded.

>-|TRBV6-5|TRBJ1-2|TRBD1
TGTGCCAGCAGTTATATACTGACAGGGCTTGGCTATGGCTACACCTTC
CASSYILTGLGYGYTF
>-|TRBV5-1|TRBJ2-3|TRBD2
TGCGCCAGCAGCTTAGTAGCGGGAGACCCAGATACGCAGTATTTT
CASSLVAGDPDTQYF
>-|TRBV10-3|TRBJ1-6|-
TGTGCCATCAGTGAAACAGGGAGTCATTCACCCCTCCACTTT
CAISETGSHSPLHF
>-|TRBV7-9|TRBJ2-7|-
TGTGCCAGCAGCCGACCGGGCTCCAAAATCTACGAGCAGTACTTC
CASSRPGSKIYEQYF
>-|TRBV6-5|TRBJ1-1|-
TGTGCCAGCAAACCACCTAGGGGTACTGAAGCTTTCTTT
CASKPPRGTEAFF
>-|TRBV2|TRBJ1-1|-
TGTGCCAGCAGTGAAGGCAGGAACACTGAAGCTTTCTTT
CASSEGRNTEAFF
>-|TRBV7-8|TRBJ2-3|-
TGTGCCAGCAGCTTAGATCGCACAGATACGCAGTATTTT
CASSLDRTDTQYF
>-|TRBV4-1|TRBJ2-7|TRBD2
TGCGCCAGCAGCCAAGGGACTAGCGGGTTCTACGAGCAGTACTTC
CASSQGTSGFYEQYF
>-|TRBV6-5|TRBJ2-5|-
TGTGCCAGTAACAGGGTCCAAGAGACCCAGTACTTC
CASNRVQETQYF
>-|TRBV24-1|TRBJ2-3|TRBD2
TGTGCCACCAGTGATTTTACTAGCGGCTTCACAGATACGCAGTATTTT
CATSDFTSGFTDTQYF
>-|TRBV21-1|TRBJ2-1|-
TGTGCCAGCAGCAAGACAGGACTAGCGGATTCTGCGAGCTCCTACAATGAGCAGTTCTTC
CASSKTGLADSASSYNEQFF
>-|TRBV27|TRBJ1-3|TRBD1
TGTGCCAGCAGAAGACAGGGGGCGGGAGGAAACACCATATATTTT
CASRRQGAGGNTIYF
>once|TRBV28|TRBJ1-5|-
TGTGCCAGCAGCCCGGTCGGTCCGGGGGCACTCGGACAGCCCCAGCATTTT
CASSPVGPGALGQPQHF
>-|TRBV11-2|TRBJ2-7|-
TGTGCCAGCAGCTTAGGAGGACCAGGCTACGAGCAGTACTTC
CASSLGGPGYEQYF
>-|TRBV10-3|TRBJ2-7|TRBD2
TGTGCCATCAGTGAGTTTTCTAGCGGACATAGCTCCTACGAGCAGTACTTC
CAISEFSSGHSSYEQYF
>-|TRBV19|TRBJ1-5|-
TGTGCCAGTAGTCTCTCCACAAGGGGTGTAGGCAATCAGCCCCAGCATTTT
CASSLSTRGVGNQPQHF
>-|TRBV5-1|TRBJ2-7|TRBD2
TGCGCCAGCAGCTCCGGGACTAGCGGGGGTGACGAGCAGTACTTC
CASSSGTSGGDEQYF
>-|TRBV28|TRBJ2-7|TRBD2
TGTGCCAGCAGTTTTAGACTAGCGGGAGTCGGCGAGCAGTACTTC
CASSFRLAGVGEQYF
>-|TRBV5-6|TRBJ2-7|TRBD1
TGTGCCAGCAGCCCCCGCCCGGGACAGTCGACGTGGTCGGGCTACGAGCAGTACTTC
CASSPRPGQSTWSGYEQYF
>-|TRBV6-6|TRBJ2-1|TRBD2
TGTGCCAGCAGTCCCCGGACTAGCGGTGTATCCTACAATGAGCAGTTCTTC
CASSPRTSGVSYNEQFF